Each of the 32 T cell receptor beta chains below was sequenced from the same sample in a study of T cells expressing NK-cell markers. TCRdb re-called the 5' RACE reads; one entry per CDR3 protein, DNA not given. Its table records about 440,000 distinct CDR3 sequences. The source material was blood T cells: a sorted CD56 or NKG2C T cell subset, CD4+ or CD8+ T cells, or bulk PBMC T cells (not recorded which). The source of these receptors is a woman between 18 and 75 years old in good health.

The chain recombines TRBV20-1 with TRBJ1-1; absent DNA, TCRdb's TRBD1 call cannot be checked. The CDR3 loop spans 15 amino acids. Germline V lookup: CDR1 DFQATT, CDR2 SNEGSKA (reference sequence). CDR3 sequence reads: CSAPTPTGENTEAFF.

The chain has TRBV7-9 and TRBJ2-3; TCRdb's D gene call, TRBD1, goes unchecked for lack of DNA. From germline, CDR1 is SEHNR and CDR2 FQNEAQ (reference sequence). The CDR3 is 13 amino acids. CDR3 in amino acids: CASSLAQGDTQYF. The whole variable domain, filled in from reference TRBV7-9 and TRBJ2-3, reads DTGVSQNPRHKITKRGQNVTFRCDPISEHNRLYWYRQTLGQGPEFLTYFQNEAQLEKSRLLSDRFSAERPKGSFSTLEIQRTEQGDSAMYLCASSLAQGDTQYFGPGTRLTVL.

This sequence joins TRBV6-1 and TRBJ1-1; TCRdb indicates TRBD1, and absent DNA this call remains unverified. The CDR3 has 14 residues. Germline CDR1 reads MNHNS; CDR2 reads SASEGT. CDR3 region: CASSTGDRGPEAFF.

CDR3 amino acids: CASSLVWYQETQYF. The gene calls are TRBV11-2 and TRBJ2-5. Germline V gene lookup returns CDR1 SGHAT and CDR2 FQNNGV. CDR3 length: 14 residues.

The gene calls are TRBV7-9 and TRBJ2-1; the TCRdb D gene call, TRBD2, has no DNA to confirm it. CDR1 SEHNR and CDR2 FQNEAQ come from the germline V gene (reference sequence). The CDR3 sequence is 14 residues long. CDR3 protein: CANPGLAVYNEQFF.

V and J are TRBV7-3 and TRBJ2-5; TCRdb outputs TRBD1, but without DNA this stays unchecked. This CDR3 is 14 amino acids long. The germline V gene encodes CDR1 SGHTA and CDR2 FQGTGA. Here the CDR3 reads CASSPGVHQETQYF.

The chain links TRBV29-1 to TRBJ1-2; TCRdb names TRBD1, which stays unverified in the absence of DNA. This CDR3 has 11 amino acids. Germline V gene sequence: CDR1 SQVTM, CDR2 ANQGSEA. The CDR3 loop is CSVIQGTRYTF.

The genes are TRBV20-1 and TRBJ2-1. This CDR3 spans 11 amino acids. The germline V gene has CDR1 DFQATT and CDR2 SNEGSKA (reference sequence). The CDR3 spells CSAREYNEQFF.

The V and J genes are TRBV5-1 and TRBJ2-1; TCRdb names TRBD1, which stays unverified in the absence of DNA. In germline, CDR1 is SGHRS, CDR2 YFSETQ. This CDR3 has 16 residues. CDR3 region: CASSSRGDGSYNEQFF.

This chain uses TRBV7-9 with TRBJ1-4; TCRdb gives TRBD1 as the D gene, but with no DNA this cannot be confirmed. This CDR3 region has 14 residues. CDR1 SEHNR and CDR2 FQNEAQ come from the germline V gene (reference sequence). The CDR3 spells CASSLGQGGEKLFF.

Here the CDR3 reads CASRRDADNEQFF. The V and J genes are TRBV10-2 and TRBJ2-1; TCRdb's D call, TRBD1, is unchecked because there is no DNA. The CDR3 runs to 13 residues. Germline loops: CDR1 WSHSY, CDR2 SAAADI.

The chain joins TRBV20-1 to TRBJ2-3. Germline V gives CDR1 DFQATT, CDR2 SNEGSKA (reference sequence). This CDR3 has 13 amino acids. CDR3 in amino acids: CSAQSDQTDTQYF.

The CDR3 protein is CAWSVVYGGELFF. The V and J genes are TRBV30 and TRBJ2-2. Germline CDR1 reads GTSNPN; CDR2 reads SVGIG (reference sequence). This CDR3 contains 13 residues.

The J gene is TRBJ1-2, the V gene TRBV29-1; the D gene TCRdb calls, TRBD1, cannot be checked with no DNA. Germline-derived CDR1 and CDR2 are SQVTM and ANQGSEA. The CDR3 sequence is 13 residues long. This CDR3 reads CSVEDQGRYGYTF.

The chain links TRBV18 to TRBJ2-1; the D call from TCRdb, TRBD2, cannot be confirmed without DNA. The germline gives CDR1 KGHSH, CDR2 LQKENI. The CDR3 spans 15 residues. CDR3 amino acids: CASSPRTAVYNEQFF.

The CDR3 here is CSARERFSGSAEQYF. The rearrangement joins TRBV20-1 to TRBJ2-7; TCRdb's assignment of TRBD2 cannot be checked, as there is no DNA. The CDR3 is made up of 15 amino acids. Germline V lookup: CDR1 DFQATT, CDR2 SNEGSKA (reference sequence).

The chain links TRBV6-5 to TRBJ2-1. Germline V gene data show CDR1 as MNHEY and CDR2 as SVGAGI. This CDR3 has 15 residues. This CDR3 reads CASSYGGGSYNEQFF.

V is TRBV7-3 and J is TRBJ2-2; TCRdb's assignment of TRBD2 cannot be checked, as there is no DNA. Germline CDR1 is SGHTA and CDR2 is FQGTGA. The CDR3 extends over 16 amino acids. CDR3 region: CASSLMSSGRTGELFF.

This rearrangement joins TRBV20-1 to TRBJ2-7; no DNA is available, so the TRBD1 call from TCRdb remains unchecked. The CDR3 runs to 13 residues. CDR1 DFQATT and CDR2 SNEGSKA come from the germline V gene (reference sequence). CDR3 sequence: CSAYTGQGYEQYF.

The rearrangement joins TRBV5-1 to TRBJ2-1. CDR1 SGHRS and CDR2 YFSETQ come from the germline V gene. The CDR3 spans 15 residues. This chain's CDR3 is CASSLAVNTYNEQFF.

The chain employs TRBV13 and TRBJ2-7; the TCRdb call, TRBD1, lacks DNA for checking. Germline assignment: CDR1 PRHDT and CDR2 FYEKMQ (reference sequence). This CDR3 has 16 amino acids. CDR3 sequence: CASSLVPGASSNEQYF.

The chain uses TRBV20-1 and TRBJ2-1; absent DNA, TCRdb's TRBD2 call cannot be checked. CDR3 length equals 17 residues. Germline V CDR1 and CDR2: DFQATT, SNEGSKA (reference sequence). This CDR3 reads CSAWTSGGESSYNEQFF.

The chain combines TRBV30 with TRBJ2-4; TCRdb names TRBD2, which stays unverified in the absence of DNA. Per germline, CDR1 GTSNPN and CDR2 SVGIG (reference sequence). This CDR3 has 15 amino acids. The CDR3 protein is CAWTLGDLAKNIQYF.

J is TRBJ1-4 and V is TRBV12-3 or TRBV12-4; TCRdb's assignment of TRBD1 cannot be checked, as there is no DNA. The CDR3 extends over 12 amino acids. CDR3: CASGRVNEKLFF.

The chain couples TRBV10-3 to TRBJ2-7; TCRdb gives TRBD2 as the D gene, but with no DNA this cannot be confirmed. CDR3 length equals 14 residues. Germline V lookup: CDR1 ENHRY, CDR2 SYGVKD. Here the CDR3 reads CAISLAGASYEQYF.

The CDR3 region is CASSRDREAWPQHF. V is TRBV11-2 and J is TRBJ1-5; TCRdb's D gene call, TRBD1, goes unchecked for lack of DNA. CDR3 length equals 14 residues. Germline CDR1 is SGHAT and CDR2 is FQNNGV. The full variable domain, rest sourced from reference TRBV11-2 and TRBJ1-5, is EAGVAQSPRYKIIEKRQSVAFWCNPISGHATLYWYQQILGQGPKLLIQFQNNGVVDDSQLPKDRFSAERLKGVDSTLKIQPAKLEDSAVYLCASSRDREAWPQHFGDGTRLSIL.

The chain carries TRBV6-5 and TRBJ1-1; the D call of TRBD1 rests on TCRdb alone, since no DNA is present to check it. Germline values: CDR1 MNHEY, CDR2 SVGAGI. The length of the CDR3 is 13 residues. CDR3 protein: CASIKGGGGEAFF.

V and J are TRBV6-1 and TRBJ2-7; TCRdb returns TRBD1, unconfirmable since there is no DNA. The CDR3 length is 14 residues. Germline assignment: CDR1 MNHNS and CDR2 SASEGT. The CDR3: CASSQRTGFYEQYF.

V usage is TRBV6-2 or TRBV6-3 and J usage is TRBJ2-7; TCRdb lists TRBD1, though no DNA is available to test this call. Looked up from germline, CDR1 is MNHEY and CDR2 is SVGEGT. The CDR3 covers 13 residues. This CDR3 is CACMGTGYYEQYF.

This rearrangement joins TRBV12-3 or TRBV12-4 to TRBJ2-1; TCRdb returns TRBD1, unconfirmable since there is no DNA. The CDR3 is 11 amino acids. This CDR3 is CATETGDEQFF.

The rearrangement links TRBV7-8 to TRBJ1-6; the TRBD1 assignment by TCRdb is unverifiable without DNA. The CDR3 is 16 amino acids. CDR1 and CDR2 from the germline V gene are SGHVS and FQNEAQ. The CDR3 region is CASSLAPRQGYSPLHF.

The V gene is TRBV20-1, the J gene TRBJ2-2; TCRdb returns TRBD1, unconfirmable since there is no DNA. This CDR3 is 14 amino acids long. The germline CDR1 and CDR2 sequences are DFQATT and SNEGSKA (reference sequence). This CDR3 reads CSARTPGVNGELFF.